One sample yielded the 30 T cell receptor beta chains listed below, sequenced in a study of blood T cell repertoires in COVID-19. Measured with immunoSEQ multiplex PCR; TCRdb has only the in-frame clones, and not every one. The sample comprises 200,000 to 250,000 clones, approximately 78% of which are singletons, and roughly 5.5% rests with the top ten. Sequences were obtained from peripheral blood. The receptors derive from a woman in her seventies with COVID-19, enrolled during active disease.

This clone occurred a few times. J is TRBJ1-1 and V is TRBV4-1; D is unresolved. In germline, CDR1 is MGHRA, CDR2 YSYEKL. Trimming pared 6 bases from V and 3 bases from J, leaving 14 bases between. This CDR3 is built from 14 residues. The DNA for the CDR3 is TGCGCCAGCAGACCTATAGCGCCGGACACTGAAGCTTTCTTT. This codes for CASRPIAPDTEAFF.

The chain recombines TRBV5-6 with TRBJ1-5; no definite D call. V was cut by 1 base and J by 7 bases, with 9 bases left in between. The CDR3 has 13 amino acids. Germline V gene data show CDR1 as SGHDT and CDR2 as YYEEEE. CDR3 DNA: TGTGCCAGCAGCTTGACAGAGAACCAGCCCCAGCATTTT. Translation gives CASSLTENQPQHF. Together with reference TRBV5-6 and TRBJ1-5, the CDR3 gives the full variable domain: DAGVTQSPTHLIKTRGQQVTLRCSPKSGHDTVSWYQQALGQGPQFIFQYYEEEERQRGNFPDRFSGHQFPNYSSELNVNALLLGDSALYLCASSLTENQPQHFGDGTRLSIL.

V gene TRBV5-1 combines with J gene TRBJ2-5, with D tentatively TRBD2 (6 bases). V lost 4 bases to trimming and J lost 2 bases, with 24 bases between them. The CDR3 is 18 amino acids. Germline-derived CDR1 and CDR2 are SGHRS and YFSETQ. CDR3 DNA: TGCGCCAGCAGCCCTCGGACTATCAGTTCTGGGGCACAAGAGACCCAGTACTTC. This sequence encodes CASSPRTISSGAQETQYF.

The rearrangement joins TRBV5-5 to TRBJ1-4, with 8 bases aligning to TRBD1. Unmatched junction bases numbered 4, after V lost 0 bases and J lost 0 bases. The CDR3 totals 17 residues. The germline CDR1 and CDR2 sequences are SGHKS and YYEKEE (reference sequence). CDR3 nucleotide sequence: TGTGCCAGCAGCTTGGCGGACAGGGTTGCAACTAATGAAAAACTGTTTTTT. It yields the protein CASSLADRVATNEKLFF.

The chain joins TRBV30 to TRBJ1-1, with D possibly being TRBD1 (6 bases). Trimming removed 6 bases from V and 6 bases from J, with 20 bases in between. This CDR3 is 14 amino acids long. Germline CDR1 and CDR2: GTSNPN and SVGIG (reference sequence). CDR3 residues: CACPSRGQGPEAFF. The CDR3 region has the DNA TGTGCCTGTCCATCGAGGGGCCAGGGGCCTGAAGCTTTCTTT.

V usage is TRBV5-4 and J usage is TRBJ2-3; D is possibly TRBD1 (6 bases). CDR3 length: 14 residues. Trimming pared 3 bases from V and 6 bases from J, leaving 14 bases between. The germline V gene encodes CDR1 SGHNT and CDR2 YYREEE (reference sequence). CDR3 protein: CASSSVRGSDTQYF. The CDR3, as DNA: TGTGCCAGCAGCTCAGTCAGGGGATCGGATACGCAGTATTTT.

The V and J genes are TRBV5-6 and TRBJ2-5, with D possibly TRBD2 on 6 matching bases. This CDR3 has 13 residues. V gave up 2 bases and J gave up 4 bases, with 9 bases separating them. In germline, CDR1 is SGHDT, CDR2 YYEEEE. This chain's CDR3 is CASSFHGGETQYF. For the CDR3, the DNA is TGTGCCAGCAGCTTTCACGGGGGAGAGACCCAGTACTTC. Complete variable domain (other parts from reference TRBV5-6 and TRBJ2-5): DAGVTQSPTHLIKTRGQQVTLRCSPKSGHDTVSWYQQALGQGPQFIFQYYEEEERQRGNFPDRFSGHQFPNYSSELNVNALLLGDSALYLCASSFHGGETQYFGPGTRLLVL.

A note on this clone: One end of the junction is discordant with germline, which a read error may explain. The genes are TRBV5-4 and TRBJ2-5; 11 bases line up with TRBD1. The V gene's germline CDR1 is SGHNT and CDR2 YYREEE (reference sequence). The CDR3 contains 14 residues. The CDR3 bases are TGTGCCAGCAGTTTTCCAAACTTACCGGGACAGGGGGACTTC. Translating gives CASSFPNLPGQGDF.

V and J are TRBV2 and TRBJ1-5; D is perhaps TRBD1 (5 bases). The V and J ends lost 3 bases and 1 base respectively, with 7 bases between them. CDR3 length: 14 amino acids. Per the germline V gene, CDR1 is SNHLY and CDR2 is FYNNEI. CDR3 amino acids: CASSETESNQPQHF. For the CDR3, the DNA is TGTGCCAGCAGTGAGACAGAAAGCAATCAGCCCCAGCATTTT.

The V and J genes are TRBV10-3 and TRBJ2-1; TRBD2 agrees at 10 bases. J was trimmed by 0 bases and V by 4 bases; bases with no gene match: 0. The CDR3 consists of 15 residues. Germline V gene lookup returns CDR1 ENHRY and CDR2 SYGVKD. The CDR3 loop is CAISASGSSYNEQFF. CDR3 sequence (DNA): TGTGCCATCAGTGCTAGCGGGAGCTCCTACAATGAGCAGTTCTTC.

The V and J genes are TRBV5-1 and TRBJ1-5; D unclear. The CDR3 contains 14 residues. Trimming pared 4 bases from V and 5 bases from J, leaving 13 bases between. Germline CDR1 is SGHRS and CDR2 is YFSETQ. Written as DNA, the CDR3 is TGCGCCAGCAGCCCTGTTGAGGGATATCAGCCCCAGCATTTT. Translated: CASSPVEGYQPQHF.

The chain employs TRBV7-2 and TRBJ2-1; TRBD2 matches 7 bases. The germline gives CDR1 SGHTA, CDR2 FQGNSA. Trimming at V came to 10 bases and at J to 2 bases, leaving 8 bases not matched to a gene. This CDR3 region has 14 residues. This chain's CDR3 is CATQPGRAYNEQFF. The CDR3 coding sequence is TGTGCCACACAACCAGGGAGGGCCTACAATGAGCAGTTCTTC.

The chain couples TRBV6-1 to TRBJ2-6; D may be TRBD1 (5 bases). Germline V CDR1 and CDR2: MNHNS, SASEGT. This CDR3 has 15 residues. The V end lost 3 bases, the J end lost 4 bases, and 10 bases lay between the germline ends. The DNA of the CDR3 is TGTGCCAGCAGTGACCAGGGTCGAGGGGCCAACGTCCTGACTTTC. It specifies CASSDQGRGANVLTF.

CDR3 DNA sequence: TGTGCCAGCAGATCCGACAGGGTGGGATCCTACAATGAGCAGTTCTTC. It codes for CASRSDRVGSYNEQFF. This chain joins TRBV6-6 and TRBJ2-1; 7 nucleotides line up with TRBD1. The CDR3 length is 16 residues. Germline V gene sequence: CDR1 MNHNY, CDR2 SVGAGI (reference sequence). The J segment lost 1 base and the V segment lost 6 bases, leaving 9 bases of the junction unmatched.

This chain joins TRBV18 and TRBJ2-1; D unresolved. The germline V and J ends were trimmed by 1 base and 10 bases, with 11 bases remaining between them. Germline lookup yields CDR1 KGHSH and CDR2 LQKENI. This CDR3 contains 13 residues. The CDR3 sequence is CASSPHKRGEQFF. CDR3 sequence (DNA): TGTGCCAGCTCACCACATAAGCGAGGCGAGCAGTTCTTC.

The rearrangement joins TRBV5-8 to TRBJ2-7; TRBD1 aligns across 9 bases. Trimming removed 4 bases from V and 3 bases from J; junction bases left unmatched: 5. CDR3 length equals 14 residues. Germline V lookup: CDR1 SGHTS, CDR2 YDEGEE. CDR3 residues: CASSRTGESYEQYF. The CDR3 coding sequence is TGTGCCAGCAGCCGGACAGGGGAAAGCTACGAGCAGTACTTC. The variable domain in full, with the rest retrieved from reference TRBV5-8 and TRBJ2-7, is EAGVTQSPTHLIKTRGQQATLRCSPISGHTSVYWYQQALGLGLQFLLWYDEGEERNRGNFPPRFSGRQFPNYSSELNVNALELEDSALYLCASSRTGESYEQYFGPGTRLTVT.

This chain connects TRBV5-1 to TRBJ1-2, with D possibly matching TRBD1 (5 bases). V lost 1 base to trimming and J lost 5 bases, with 12 bases between them. The V gene's germline CDR1 is SGHRS and CDR2 YFSETQ. The CDR3 loop spans 14 amino acids. CDR3 nucleotide sequence: TGCGCCAGCAGCTTGAAAACCGACAGTTATGGCTACACCTTC. It encodes CASSLKTDSYGYTF.

The rearrangement links TRBV4-2 to TRBJ1-5; 8 nucleotides line up with TRBD1. From germline, CDR1 is LGHNA and CDR2 YNFKEQ. Trimming took 0 bases from V and 9 from J; bases not matched to a gene: 22. This CDR3 spans 20 amino acids. Here the CDR3 reads CASSQEKRGSRQGPSWPQHF. CDR3 bases: TGTGCCAGCAGCCAAGAGAAGAGGGGAAGTCGACAGGGGCCCTCTTGGCCCCAGCATTTT.

The chain couples TRBV5-5 to TRBJ1-4; D may be TRBD1 (6 bases). Germline values: CDR1 SGHKS, CDR2 YYEKEE (reference sequence). This CDR3 spans 14 amino acids. The germline V and J ends were trimmed by 4 bases and 4 bases, with 11 bases remaining between them. For the CDR3, the DNA is TGTGCCAGCAGCGTAACAGGGATTAATGAAAAACTGTTTTTT. Amino acids: CASSVTGINEKLFF. Full variable domain (missing parts from reference TRBV5-5 and TRBJ1-4): DAGVTQSPTHLIKTRGQQVTLRCSPISGHKSVSWYQQVLGQGPQFIFQYYEKEERGRGNFPDRFSARQFPNYSSELNVNALLLGDSALYLCASSVTGINEKLFFGSGTQLSVL.

The rearrangement links TRBV5-5 to TRBJ1-5; possible D gene TRBD1, 5 bases. The CDR3 length is 15 residues. Trimming took 4 bases from V and 4 from J, leaving 15 bases between them. CDR1 SGHKS and CDR2 YYEKEE come from the germline V gene (reference sequence). In nucleotides, the CDR3 is TGTGCCAGCAGCGCGGGGCCGATCTCAAATCAGCCCCAGCATTTT. Its protein product is CASSAGPISNQPQHF. The variable domain in full, completed from reference TRBV5-5 and TRBJ1-5, reads DAGVTQSPTHLIKTRGQQVTLRCSPISGHKSVSWYQQVLGQGPQFIFQYYEKEERGRGNFPDRFSARQFPNYSSELNVNALLLGDSALYLCASSAGPISNQPQHFGDGTRLSIL.

This clone was recorded a few times. This chain uses TRBV7-2 with TRBJ2-5, with unresolved D. The V gene lost 1 base and the J gene lost 5 bases, with 11 bases spanning the gap. CDR1 and CDR2 from the germline V gene are SGHTA and FQGNSA. CDR3 length: 14 residues. DNA of the CDR3: TGTGCCAGCAGCTTAGAAGCGAGTGACGAGACCCAGTACTTC. This codes for CASSLEASDETQYF.

The chain recombines TRBV6-6 with TRBJ2-3; no definite D call. Germline CDR1 MNHNY, CDR2 SVGAGI (reference sequence). The CDR3 has 12 amino acids. V lost 6 bases, J lost 4 bases, and 8 bases lay in between. In DNA, the CDR3 is TGTGCCAGCAGAGACAAACCAGATACGCAGTATTTT. This encodes CASRDKPDTQYF.

The V call is TRBV4-2, the J call TRBJ2-3, with 8 bases matching TRBD2. V lost 1 base and J lost 4; bases outside the gene matches: 16. CDR1 and CDR2 (germline): LGHNA, YNFKEQ. This CDR3 comprises 19 residues. The CDR3 bases are TGTGCCAGCAGCCAAGGATCCCCCTCCGGGACTAGACGTCCAGATACGCAGTATTTT. Protein product: CASSQGSPSGTRRPDTQYF.

This sequence joins TRBV4-3 and TRBJ2-3; 12 bases align to TRBD2. The CDR3 has 17 amino acids. CDR1 is LGHNA, CDR2 YSLEER, per germline. Trimming took 4 bases from V and 2 from J; bases not matched to a gene: 7. CDR3 region: CASSPARTSGNTDTQYF. Here the CDR3 DNA reads TGCGCCAGCAGCCCTGCCAGGACTAGCGGGAACACAGATACGCAGTATTTT.

This clone was detected only a few times. The same CDR3 also results from other DNA sequences found in this sample. This rearrangement joins TRBV5-1 to TRBJ2-2; D may be TRBD2 (5 bases). This CDR3 is built from 15 residues. V lost 4 bases to trimming and J lost 5 bases, with 15 bases between them. Germline CDR1 and CDR2: SGHRS and YFSETQ. The CDR3 spells CASSARTVQTGELFF. The CDR3 bases are TGCGCCAGCAGCGCTAGGACTGTTCAGACCGGGGAGCTGTTTTTT.

DNA for the CDR3: TGTGCCAGCAGCTCAGGACAGTCCTATGGCTACACCTTC. This translates into CASSSGQSYGYTF. The V call is TRBV5-4, the J call TRBJ1-2; tentative D call: TRBD1 (6 bases). Trimming cost V 3 bases and J 4 bases, with 10 bases left between them. Looked up from germline, CDR1 is SGHNT and CDR2 is YYREEE (reference sequence). The CDR3 is 13 residues long. Filled out from reference TRBV5-4 and TRBJ1-2, the complete variable domain reads ETGVTQSPTHLIKTRGQQVTLRCSSQSGHNTVSWYQQALGQGPQFIFQYYREEENGRGNFPPRFSGLQFPNYSSELNVNALELDDSALYLCASSSGQSYGYTFGSGTRLTVV.

This rearrangement joins TRBV7-2 to TRBJ2-5, with TRBD1 matching over 10 bases. J lost 1 base, V lost 1 base, and 3 bases had no gene match. This CDR3 has 16 amino acids. Looked up from germline, CDR1 is SGHTA and CDR2 is FQGNSA. DNA for the CDR3: TGTGCCAGCAGCTTAGGGGGGACAGGGGTCCAAGAGACCCAGTACTTC. It is translated as CASSLGGTGVQETQYF.

The gene calls are TRBV29-1 and TRBJ2-7; TRBD1 agrees at 10 bases. Germline loops: CDR1 SQVTM, CDR2 ANQGSEA. Trimming took 4 bases from V and 4 from J; bases not matched to a gene: 4. The CDR3 is 13 residues long. CDR3 DNA: TGCAGCGTTGGGGACAGGGGAAAGTACGAGCAGTACTTC. Protein: CSVGDRGKYEQYF.

CDR3 loop: CSTSGGLADNEQFF. Written as DNA, the CDR3 is TGCAGCACCTCCGGAGGACTAGCGGACAATGAGCAGTTCTTC. V is TRBV29-1 and J is TRBJ2-1, with 10 bases lining up with TRBD2. CDR3 length: 14 amino acids. V lost 8 bases to trimming and J lost 5 bases; unmatched junction nucleotides: 9. CDR1 is SQVTM and CDR2 is ANQGSEA in the germline V gene.

CDR3 sequence reads: CASRSGAEEKLFF. CDR3 sequence (DNA): TGTGCCAGCAGATCAGGGGCGGAAGAAAAACTGTTTTTT. The chain has TRBV6-5 and TRBJ1-4, with TRBD1 as a possible D gene (6 bases). The CDR3 sequence is 13 residues long. V lost 6 bases and J 8 bases, leaving 13 bases between the germline ends. The germline V gene has CDR1 MNHEY and CDR2 SVGAGI.